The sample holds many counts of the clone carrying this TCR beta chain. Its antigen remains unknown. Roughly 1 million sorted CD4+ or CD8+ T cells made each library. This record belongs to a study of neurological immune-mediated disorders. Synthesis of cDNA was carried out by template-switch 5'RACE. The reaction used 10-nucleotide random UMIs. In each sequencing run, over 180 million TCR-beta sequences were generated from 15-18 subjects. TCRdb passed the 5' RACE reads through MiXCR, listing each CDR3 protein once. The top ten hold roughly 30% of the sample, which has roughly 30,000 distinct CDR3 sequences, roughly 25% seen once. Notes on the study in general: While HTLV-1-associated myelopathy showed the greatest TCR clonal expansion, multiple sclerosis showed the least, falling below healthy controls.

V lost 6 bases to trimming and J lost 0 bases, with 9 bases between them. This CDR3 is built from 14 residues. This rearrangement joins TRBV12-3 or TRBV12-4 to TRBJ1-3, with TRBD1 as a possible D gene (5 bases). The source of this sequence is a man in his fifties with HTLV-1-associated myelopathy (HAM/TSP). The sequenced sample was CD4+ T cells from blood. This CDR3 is CASRGASSGNTIYF. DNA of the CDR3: TGTGCCAGCAGAGGGGCGAGCTCTGGAAACACCATATATTTT.